Listed below are T cell receptor beta chains from one sample, sequenced in a study of T cell responses to AZD1222 COVID-19 vaccine. Profiled with immunoSEQ multiplex PCR; TCRdb holds only in-frame clones, not every one. The data show about 170,000 clones, around nine tenths seen once. The sample was peripheral blood, taken on day 0 of AZD1222 vaccination. The receptors here all came from an adult in good health. The CDR3 runs from the conserved cysteine through the conserved F or W. The D gene is left open where the match is weak. Clone size is not always given. Where it is, it says once, few, many or a class for expanded clones.

d_gene | j_gene | v_gene | abundance | CDR3aa | CDR3nt
TRBD1 | TRBJ1-2 | TRBV28 | NA | CASSPPGQGYGYTF | TGTGCCAGCAGTCCTCCGGGACAGGGCTATGGCTACACCTTC
TRBD1 | TRBJ1-5 | TRBV5-1 | NA | CASSWGTAGYQPQHF | TGCGCCAGCAGCTGGGGGACAGCCGGTTATCAGCCCCAGCATTTT
TRBD1 | TRBJ2-2 | TRBV5-4 | NA | CASSRDRGGNTGELFF | TGTGCCAGCAGCAGGGACAGGGGCGGGAACACCGGGGAGCTGTTTTTT
TRBD1 | TRBJ1-5 | TRBV27 | NA | CASSPLPVGGDSNQPQHF | TGTGCCAGCAGCCCATTACCCGTAGGGGGCGACAGCAATCAGCCCCAGCATTTT
TRBD1 | TRBJ1-5 | TRBV7-8 | NA | CASSLVGQGNQPQHF | TGTGCCAGCAGCTTAGTGGGACAGGGGAATCAGCCCCAGCATTTT
TRBD2 | TRBJ2-4 | TRBV2 | NA | CASKREAGVAKNIQYF | TGTGCCAGCAAGAGGGAAGCGGGAGTGGCCAAAAACATTCAGTACTTC
NA | TRBJ1-3 | TRBV3-1/TRBV3-2 | NA | CASSPNRVFGNTIYF | TGTGCCAGCAGCCCCAACAGGGTTTTCGGAAACACCATATATTTT
NA | TRBJ1-5 | TRBV2 | NA | CASSALLGNQPQHF | TGTGCCAGCAGTGCTCTCTTGGGCAATCAGCCCCAGCATTTT
TRBD2 | TRBJ2-5 | TRBV27 | once | CASSSKTSGTPLIPQYF | TGTGCCAGCAGTTCAAAGACTAGCGGGACGCCCTTAATCCCCCAGTACTTC
NA | TRBJ1-6 | TRBV7-9 | NA | CASSSQGNNSPLHF | TGTGCCAGCAGCTCACAGGGAAATAATTCACCCCTCCACTTT
NA | TRBJ2-7 | TRBV7-2 | NA | CASSLGVYHEQYF | TGTGCCAGCAGCTTAGGGGTGTACCACGAGCAGTACTTC
NA | TRBJ1-2 | TRBV5-5 | NA | CASSFYRETNYGYTF | TGTGCCAGCAGCTTTTACAGGGAGACTAACTATGGCTACACCTTC
NA | TRBJ1-1 | TRBV18 | NA | CASSPEYLNTEAFF | TGTGCCAGCTCACCAGAGTACCTGAACACTGAAGCTTTCTTT
NA | TRBJ1-5 | TRBV19 | NA | CASSPLDSSNQPQHF | TGTGCCAGTAGCCCATTGGACAGTAGCAATCAGCCCCAGCATTTT
NA | TRBJ2-3 | TRBV6-1 | once | CASSELLGTPTDTQYF | TGTGCCAGCAGTGAACTTCTAGGGACACCCACAGATACGCAGTATTTT
TRBD1 | TRBJ2-7 | TRBV10-3 | NA | CAISESGLGQGAHEQYF | TGTGCCATCAGTGAGTCCGGGTTGGGTCAGGGGGCCCACGAGCAGTACTTC
NA | TRBJ2-2 | TRBV5-1 | NA | CASSLAQGNTGELFF | TGCGCCAGCAGCTTGGCGCAGGGGAACACCGGGGAGCTGTTTTTT
NA | TRBJ1-5 | TRBV7-9 | NA | CASSLGVGAGESAQHF | TGTGCCAGCAGCTTAGGGGTCGGGGCAGGCGAATCAGCCCAGCATTTT
NA | TRBJ1-1 | TRBV10-3 | NA | CAISENGDGGYQAFF | TGTGCCATCAGTGAGAACGGTGACGGGGGCTACCAAGCTTTCTTT
NA | TRBJ1-2 | TRBV5-6 | NA | CASSLALALNQYGYTF | TGTGCCAGCAGCTTGGCTTTGGCCCTAAATCAATATGGCTACACCTTC
TRBD1 | TRBJ2-7 | TRBV15 | once | CATSRGGTGSSYEQYF | TGTGCCACCAGCAGAGGAGGGACAGGGAGCTCCTACGAGCAGTACTTC
TRBD1 | TRBJ1-2 | TRBV7-9 | once | CASSLGGAGGTSGYTF | TGTGCCAGCAGCTTAGGCGGGGCAGGGGGCACGAGTGGCTACACCTTC
NA | TRBJ1-5 | TRBV5-1 | NA | CASSLDWGDSNQPQHF | TGCGCCAGCAGCTTGGATTGGGGGGATAGCAATCAGCCCCAGCATTTT
NA | TRBJ1-5 | TRBV11-2 | NA | CASSLSGWRTDQPQHF | TGTGCCAGCAGCTTATCGGGATGGCGGACAGATCAGCCCCAGCATTTT